The clone carrying this T cell receptor beta chain occurred once. Sequencing used immunoSEQ multiplex PCR; TCRdb keeps in-frame clones, though not all of them. Counted here are approximately 150,000 clones, around 90% occurring once; the ten biggest clones make up 1.3%. The CDR3 is 14 residues long. Germline V gene data show CDR1 as MNHEY and CDR2 as SMNVEV (reference sequence). Trimming removed 3 bases from V and 2 bases from J, with 8 bases in between. The sample is drawn from a study of T cell responses to AZD1222 COVID-19 vaccine. This chain uses TRBV27 with TRBJ1-3; maybe TRBD1 (5 bases). The receptor comes from an adult in good health. The sequencing used peripheral blood, collected on day 0 of AZD1222 vaccination. The DNA of the CDR3 is TGTGCCAGCAGTTTCGGGGGACCTGGAAACACCATATATTTT. Its translation is CASSFGGPGNTIYF.